What follows is one T cell receptor beta chain and its context. Data came from immunoSEQ multiplex PCR; TCRdb stores just in-frame clones and leaves some out. The sample carries fewer than 250,000 clones, 86% recorded once. This specimen belongs to a study of blood T cell repertoires in COVID-19. This TCR derives from a woman between 40 and 50 years old in a cohort exposed to, infected with or recovered from COVID-19 (not recorded which). The material sequenced was PBMCs or T cells enriched from blood (not recorded which).

CDR3 sequence (DNA): TGTGCCAGCAGCCCAGGGATTGGGGCCACCGGGGAGCTGTTTTTT. Protein: CASSPGIGATGELFF. The chain joins TRBV28 to TRBJ2-2; D may be TRBD1 (5 bases). Trimming stripped 6 bases from V and 4 bases from J, with 15 bases between. The CDR3 is 15 residues long. Germline V gives CDR1 MDHEN, CDR2 SYDVKM.